This T cell receptor beta chain was observed in a study of cytomegalovirus exposure and HLA in healthy donors. At the level of the study: Some 85 million unique TCRs from HLA-typed donors were held in an early data release.

General study results and limits: The study listed under 200 cytomegalovirus-associated TCR beta chains.

This clone was found a few times. Its antigen is not identified. The PCR contained 60 Vbeta and 13 Jbeta primers. The protocol was immunoSEQ multiplex PCR, while the TCRdb copy is restricted to in-frame clones and leaves out a portion. This sample has roughly 250,000 clones; approximately 84% occur once, and the top ten carry 2% to 2.5%. From germline, CDR1 is MDHEN and CDR2 SYDVKM. Trimming removed 7 bases from V and 2 bases from J; junction bases left unmatched: 8. The CDR3 loop spans 15 amino acids. The sample consisted of PBMCs. This receptor was obtained from a woman in her 40s in good health and CMV-seropositive. The V gene is TRBV28, the J gene TRBJ1-5; the match to TRBD1 covers 7 bases. The CDR3 loop reads CASTSQGTGNQPQHF. CDR3 nucleotide sequence: TGTGCCAGCACCTCACAGGGGACGGGCAATCAGCCCCAGCATTTT.